This T cell receptor (beta chain) was sequenced in a study of blood T cell repertoires in COVID-19. Study-level background: Sources were T cells, B-cell-depleted T cells, or PBMCs; the material itself was cDNA or gDNA.

Germline CDR1 reads SGHVS; CDR2 reads FQNEAQ. V was clipped by 0 bases and J by 1 base, with 12 bases between them. This CDR3 contains 17 residues. Generated by immunoSEQ multiplex PCR, the TCRdb table keeps only in-frame clones and is missing some. This table holds about 250,000 clones, approximately 88% found once. Seattle patient enrollment occurred during active infection, with longitudinal follow-up thereafter. The sequence was collected from a woman in her 30s with COVID-19, enrolled during active disease. V and J are TRBV7-8 and TRBJ2-2; a weak D match, TRBD2 (5 bases). Material for sequencing was peripheral blood. CDR3 sequence: CASSLAEGPLNTGELFF. In nucleotides, the CDR3 is TGTGCCAGCAGCTTAGCTGAGGGCCCACTGAACACCGGGGAGCTGTTTTTT.